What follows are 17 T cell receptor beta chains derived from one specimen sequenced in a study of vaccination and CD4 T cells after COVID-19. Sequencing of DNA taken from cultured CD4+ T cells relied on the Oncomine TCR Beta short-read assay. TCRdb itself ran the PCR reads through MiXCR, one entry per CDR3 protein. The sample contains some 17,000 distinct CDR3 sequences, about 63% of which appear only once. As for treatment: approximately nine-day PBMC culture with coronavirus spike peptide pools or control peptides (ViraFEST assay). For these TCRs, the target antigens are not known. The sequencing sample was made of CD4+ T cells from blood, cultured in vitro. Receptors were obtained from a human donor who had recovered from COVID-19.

CDR3 coding DNA: TGTGCCAGCAGTCCGCAGCGGGGGAGGCCAGATACGCAGTATTTT. This codes for CASSPQRGRPDTQYF. The chain uses TRBV6-1 and TRBJ2-3; TRBD2 agrees at 8 bases. Germline V CDR1 and CDR2: MNHNS, SASEGT. This CDR3 has 15 amino acids. V was pared by 5 bases and J by 4 bases, with 8 bases of the junction left unmatched.

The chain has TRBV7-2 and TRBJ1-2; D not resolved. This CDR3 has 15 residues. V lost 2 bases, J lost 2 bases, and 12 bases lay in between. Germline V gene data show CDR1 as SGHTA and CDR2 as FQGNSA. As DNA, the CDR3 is TGTGCCAGCAGCTTACTATCTCTGACGAACTATGGCTACACCTTC. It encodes CASSLLSLTNYGYTF.

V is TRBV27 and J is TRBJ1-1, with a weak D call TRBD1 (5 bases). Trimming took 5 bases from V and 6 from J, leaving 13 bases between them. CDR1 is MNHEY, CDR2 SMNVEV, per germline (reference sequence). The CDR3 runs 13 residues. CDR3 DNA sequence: TGTGCCAGCAGTAGCCCAGGGTTTCCTGAAGCTTTCTTT. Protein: CASSSPGFPEAFF.

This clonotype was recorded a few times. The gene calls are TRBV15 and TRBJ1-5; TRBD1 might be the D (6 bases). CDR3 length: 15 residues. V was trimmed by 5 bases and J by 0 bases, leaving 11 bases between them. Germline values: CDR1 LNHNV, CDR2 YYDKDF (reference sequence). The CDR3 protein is CATSERTVSNQPQHF. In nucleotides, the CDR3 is TGTGCCACCAGCGAGCGGACAGTTAGCAATCAGCCCCAGCATTTT.

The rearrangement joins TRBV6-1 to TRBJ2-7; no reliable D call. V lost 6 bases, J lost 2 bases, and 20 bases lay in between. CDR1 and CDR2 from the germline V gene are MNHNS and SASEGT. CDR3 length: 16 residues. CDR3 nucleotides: TGTGCCAGCAGCCGCAACCGAGAAGAGCCGACCTACGAGCAGTACTTC. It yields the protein CASSRNREEPTYEQYF.

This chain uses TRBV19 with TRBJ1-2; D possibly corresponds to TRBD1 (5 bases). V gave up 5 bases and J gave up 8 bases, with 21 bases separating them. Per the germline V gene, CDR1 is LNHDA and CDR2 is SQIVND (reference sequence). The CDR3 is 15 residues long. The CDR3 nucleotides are TGTGCCAGTAGTCCAAGACCTCAGGGAAGTCGAGGCTACACCTTC. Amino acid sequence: CASSPRPQGSRGYTF. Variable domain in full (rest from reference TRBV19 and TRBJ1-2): DGGITQSPKYLFRKEGQNVTLSCEQNLNHDAMYWYRQDPGQGLRLIYYSQIVNDFQKGDIAEGYSVSREKKESFPLTVTSAQKNPTAFYLCASSPRPQGSRGYTFGSGTRLTVV.

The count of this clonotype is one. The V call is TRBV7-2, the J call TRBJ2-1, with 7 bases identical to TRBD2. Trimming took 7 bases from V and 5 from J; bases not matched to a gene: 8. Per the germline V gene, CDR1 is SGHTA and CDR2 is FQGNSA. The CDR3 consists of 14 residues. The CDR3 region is CASILRLADNEQFF. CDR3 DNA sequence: TGTGCCAGCATCCTACGGCTAGCGGACAATGAGCAGTTCTTC. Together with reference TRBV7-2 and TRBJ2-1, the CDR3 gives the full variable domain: GAGVSQSPSNKVTEKGKDVELRCDPISGHTALYWYRQSLGQGLEFLIYFQGNSAPDKSGLPSDRFSAERTGGSVSTLTIQRTQQEDSAVYLCASILRLADNEQFFGPGTRLTVL.

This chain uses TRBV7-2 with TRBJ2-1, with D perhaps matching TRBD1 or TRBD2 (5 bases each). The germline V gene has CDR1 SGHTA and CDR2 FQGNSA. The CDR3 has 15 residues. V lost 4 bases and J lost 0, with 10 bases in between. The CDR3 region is CASSWDVSSYNEQFF. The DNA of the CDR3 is TGTGCCAGCAGCTGGGACGTAAGCTCCTACAATGAGCAGTTCTTC.

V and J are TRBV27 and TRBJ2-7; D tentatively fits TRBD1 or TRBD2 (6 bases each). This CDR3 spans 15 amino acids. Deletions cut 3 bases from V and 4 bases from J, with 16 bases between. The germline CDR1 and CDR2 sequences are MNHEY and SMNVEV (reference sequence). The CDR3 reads CASSFRGMQGYEQYF. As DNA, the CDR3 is TGTGCCAGCAGTTTCCGGGGGATGCAGGGGTACGAGCAGTACTTC.

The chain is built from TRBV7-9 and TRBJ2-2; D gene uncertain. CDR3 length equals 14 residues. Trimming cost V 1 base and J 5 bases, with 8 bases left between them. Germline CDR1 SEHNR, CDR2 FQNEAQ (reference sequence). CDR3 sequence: CASSLGLDTGELFF. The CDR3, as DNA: TGTGCCAGCAGCTTAGGGTTGGATACCGGGGAGCTGTTTTTT.

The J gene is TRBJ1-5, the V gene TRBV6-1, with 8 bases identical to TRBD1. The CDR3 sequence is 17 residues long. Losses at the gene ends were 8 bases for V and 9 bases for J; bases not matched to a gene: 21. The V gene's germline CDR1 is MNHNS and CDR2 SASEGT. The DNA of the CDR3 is TGTGCCAGCGGGGTACAGGGGGTCGGATTCTTGATGCGGCCCCAGCATTTT. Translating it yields CASGVQGVGFLMRPQHF.

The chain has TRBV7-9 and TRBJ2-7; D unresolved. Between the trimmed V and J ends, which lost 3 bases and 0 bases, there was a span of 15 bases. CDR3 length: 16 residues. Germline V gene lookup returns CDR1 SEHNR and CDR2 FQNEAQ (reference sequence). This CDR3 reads CASSFVGRSASYEQYF. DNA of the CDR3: TGTGCCAGCAGCTTCGTCGGACGGTCGGCCTCCTACGAGCAGTACTTC.

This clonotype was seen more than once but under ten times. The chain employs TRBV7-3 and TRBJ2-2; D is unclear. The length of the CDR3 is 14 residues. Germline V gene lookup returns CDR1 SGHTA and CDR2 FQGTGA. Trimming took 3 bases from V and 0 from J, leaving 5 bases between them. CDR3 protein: CASSFYTNTGELFF. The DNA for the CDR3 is TGTGCCAGCAGCTTCTATACGAACACCGGGGAGCTGTTTTTT.

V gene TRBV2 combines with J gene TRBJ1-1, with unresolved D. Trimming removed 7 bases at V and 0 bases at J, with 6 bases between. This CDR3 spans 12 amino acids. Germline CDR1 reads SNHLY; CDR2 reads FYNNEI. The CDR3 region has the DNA TGTGCCAGCAAAAGGGTGAACACTGAAGCTTTCTTT. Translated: CASKRVNTEAFF. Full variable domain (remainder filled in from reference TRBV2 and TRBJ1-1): EPEVTQTPSHQVTQMGQEVILRCVPISNHLYFYWYRQILGQKVEFLVSFYNNEISEKSEIFDDQFSVERPDGSNFTLKIRSTKLEDSAMYFCASKRVNTEAFFGQGTRLTVV.

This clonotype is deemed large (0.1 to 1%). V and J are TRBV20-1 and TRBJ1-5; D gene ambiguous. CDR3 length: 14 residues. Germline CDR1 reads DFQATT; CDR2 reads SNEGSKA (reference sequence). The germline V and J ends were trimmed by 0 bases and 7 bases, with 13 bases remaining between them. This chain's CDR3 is CSAREGSFLQPQHF. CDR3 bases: TGCAGTGCTAGAGAGGGATCTTTTTTGCAGCCCCAGCATTTT.

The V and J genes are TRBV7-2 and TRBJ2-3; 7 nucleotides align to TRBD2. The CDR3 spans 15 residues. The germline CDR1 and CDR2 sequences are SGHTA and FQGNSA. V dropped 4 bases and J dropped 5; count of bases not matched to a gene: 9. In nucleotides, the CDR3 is TGTGCCAGCAGCTCCACTAGCGTTGTTGGAGATACGCAGTATTTT. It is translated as CASSSTSVVGDTQYF.

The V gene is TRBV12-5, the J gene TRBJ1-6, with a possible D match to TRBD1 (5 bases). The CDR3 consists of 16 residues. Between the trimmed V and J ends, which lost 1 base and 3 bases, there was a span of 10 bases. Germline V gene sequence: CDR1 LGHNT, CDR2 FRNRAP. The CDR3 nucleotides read TGTGCTAGTGGTTTGGGGGGCAGGGTCTATAATTCACCCCTCCACTTT. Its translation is CASGLGGRVYNSPLHF.